This TCR beta chain was sequenced during a study of shared clonotypes between healthy human individuals. This clone appeared once. Its antigen is as yet unknown. General observations from the study: In general, naive subsets displayed greater estimated richness than memory subsets did.

Germline V gene data show CDR1 as SGHNT and CDR2 as YYREEE (reference sequence). The CDR3 is 16 residues long. Trimming took off 5 bases at V and 5 bases at J, with 19 bases between the two ends. Assay used: immunoSEQ multiplex PCR; TCRdb lists only in-frame clones, some missing. The sample includes approximately 1.5 million clones, approximately 98.5% of them seen just once. Sequencing used naive CD4+ T cells sorted from blood. Subset defined: CD45RA+ positively selected. The chain recombines TRBV5-4 with TRBJ2-2, with unresolved D. This sequence was found in a man younger than 45 in good health. CDR3 DNA: TGTGCCAGCAGACCGGACCTCATATCCCCAACCGGGGAGCTGTTTTTT. Translating it yields CASRPDLISPTGELFF.